The 32 T cell receptor beta chains listed next were all sequenced from one sample in a study of T cell changes during pregnancy in multiple sclerosis. The method was immunoSEQ multiplex PCR; TCRdb's version includes in-frame clones alone and lacks a portion of them. The table lists 47,000 or so clones, about 93% of them singletons. The specimen comprised CD4+ T cells from peripheral blood mononuclear cells, sampled in the first trimester of pregnancy. Receptor source: a female donor with multiple sclerosis, enrolled in a pregnancy study.

This clone has a handful of counts. The V and J genes are TRBV29-1 and TRBJ1-1; D call uncertain. Per germline, CDR1 SQVTM and CDR2 ANQGSEA. The CDR3 runs 13 residues. V gave up 6 bases and J gave up 0 bases, with 11 bases separating them. The CDR3 protein is CSVGRRLNTEAFF. The CDR3 DNA reads as TGCAGCGTGGGGAGACGGTTGAACACTGAAGCTTTCTTT.

The chain joins TRBV7-2 to TRBJ1-5, with 10 bases that match TRBD1. This CDR3 has 19 residues. V dropped 5 bases and J dropped 0; count of bases not matched to a gene: 13. Germline V CDR1 and CDR2: SGHTA, FQGNSA. The CDR3 DNA reads TGTGCCAGCAGCGGACAAAGGGACAGGGGACCGTATAGCAATCAGCCCCAGCATTTT. Protein product: CASSGQRDRGPYSNQPQHF.

The rearrangement links TRBV6-4 to TRBJ2-3, with D hard to call. V was trimmed by 3 bases and J by 5 bases, leaving 9 bases between them. Germline V gives CDR1 MRHNA, CDR2 SNTAGT. There are 13 residues in the CDR3. The CDR3 protein is CASSEGERDTQYF. DNA for the CDR3: TGTGCCAGCAGTGAAGGAGAGAGAGATACGCAGTATTTT.

The J gene is TRBJ2-1, the V gene TRBV15; D perhaps matches TRBD2 (5 bases). The germline V gene has CDR1 LNHNV and CDR2 YYDKDF (reference sequence). This CDR3 has 14 residues. The V and J ends lost 5 bases and 4 bases respectively, with 12 bases between them. DNA of the CDR3: TGTGCCACCAGCTTAAAGCGGTCTTACAATGAGCAGTTCTTC. Protein: CATSLKRSYNEQFF.

This chain links TRBV13 with TRBJ2-2; 8 bases are shared with TRBD2. Germline-derived CDR1 and CDR2 are PRHDT and FYEKMQ (reference sequence). J gave up 3 bases and V 4 bases, and 10 bases lay outside the gene matches. This CDR3 is 17 amino acids long. DNA of the CDR3: TGTGCCAGCAGCTCCCAAGGGTGGCGGGGGGACACCGGGGAGCTGTTTTTT. It is translated as CASSSQGWRGDTGELFF.

The chain is built from TRBV29-1 and TRBJ2-1; 7 nucleotides match TRBD1. Unmatched junction bases numbered 12, after V lost 7 bases and J lost 9 bases. CDR1 SQVTM and CDR2 ANQGSEA come from the germline V gene. The CDR3 contains 13 residues. CDR3 DNA: TGCAGCGGGAAAGGACAGGCAAATGGTGAGCAGTTCTTC. It codes for CSGKGQANGEQFF.

This chain joins TRBV11-3 and TRBJ2-2; D uncertain. The CDR3 loop spans 14 amino acids. Germline V CDR1 and CDR2: SGHNT, YENEEA. V gave up 1 base and J gave up 7 bases, with 10 bases separating them. DNA of the CDR3: TGTGCCAGCAGCTTAGGGCAGGCCGGCGGGGAGCTGTTTTTT. The encoded protein is CASSLGQAGGELFF.

This clone was recorded once. CDR3 loop: CASSSGTSFEYF. The CDR3 DNA is TGTGCCAGCAGTTCCGGGACTAGCTTCGAGTACTTC. The chain combines TRBV6-5 with TRBJ2-7; 9 bases fit TRBD2. The germline V gene encodes CDR1 MNHEY and CDR2 SVGAGI. J lost 11 bases, V lost 4 bases, and 6 bases had no gene match. The CDR3 length is 12 residues.

The rearrangement uses TRBV18 and TRBJ1-1; D unclear. V was clipped by 5 bases and J by 1 base, with 11 bases between them. In germline, CDR1 is KGHSH, CDR2 LQKENI. The length of the CDR3 is 14 residues. In DNA form, the CDR3 reads TGTGCCAGCTCATCGCTACCCGAGAACACTGAAGCTTTCTTT. It specifies CASSSLPENTEAFF.

The chain combines TRBV6-1 with TRBJ1-5, with no clear D. The V gene's germline CDR1 is MNHNS and CDR2 SASEGT. Trimming took 0 bases from V and 1 from J, leaving 10 bases between them. The CDR3 totals 16 residues. DNA for the CDR3: TGTGCCAGCAGTGAAGCAGTACAGAGCAGCAATCAGCCCCAGCATTTT. It encodes CASSEAVQSSNQPQHF.

The chain is built from TRBV7-2 and TRBJ2-5, with 10 bases identical to TRBD2. Per germline, CDR1 SGHTA and CDR2 FQGNSA. The CDR3 covers 16 residues. V shed 1 base and J 1 base; nucleotides not matched to a gene: 3. CDR3 loop: CASSLGVAGGQETQYF. The CDR3 DNA reads TGTGCCAGCAGCTTAGGAGTAGCGGGGGGCCAAGAGACCCAGTACTTC. Complete variable domain (other parts from reference TRBV7-2 and TRBJ2-5): GAGVSQSPSNKVTEKGKDVELRCDPISGHTALYWYRQSLGQGLEFLIYFQGNSAPDKSGLPSDRFSAERTGGSVSTLTIQRTQQEDSAVYLCASSLGVAGGQETQYFGPGTRLLVL.

In the case of this clone: Germline and junction disagree at one end, which may indicate a read error. The rearrangement uses TRBV19 and TRBJ2-7; D may be TRBD1 (6 bases). Germline lookup yields CDR1 LNHDA and CDR2 SQIVND (reference sequence). The CDR3 runs 9 residues. In DNA, the CDR3 is TGTGCCAGTAGTATATACAGGGACTTC. Its translation: CASSIYRDF. Full variable domain (remainder filled in from reference TRBV19 and TRBJ2-7): DGGITQSPKYLFRKEGQNVTLSCEQNLNHDAMYWYRQDPGQGLRLIYYSQIVNDFQKGDIAEGYSVSREKKESFPLTVTSAQKNPTAFYLCASSIYRDFGPGTRLTVT.

V usage is TRBV29-1 and J usage is TRBJ2-7; 12 bases agree with TRBD2. The germline CDR1 and CDR2 sequences are SQVTM and ANQGSEA. CDR3 size: 16 residues. V gave up 6 bases and J gave up 4 bases; unmatched junction bases: 13. CDR3: CSVVEGELAGGYEQYF. The DNA for the CDR3 is TGCAGCGTCGTTGAGGGGGAACTAGCGGGGGGATACGAGCAGTACTTC.

This chain links TRBV28 with TRBJ2-7, with D possibly being TRBD2 (5 bases). The CDR3 length is 15 residues. Germline values: CDR1 MDHEN, CDR2 SYDVKM. The V gene lost 2 bases and the J gene lost 7 bases, with 18 bases spanning the gap. Written as DNA, the CDR3 is TGTGCCAGCAGTTTAGACGGGCTAGCCCACGGTGAGCAGTACTTC. This codes for CASSLDGLAHGEQYF.

This clone was detected once. The chain carries TRBV5-1 and TRBJ2-2; 7 bases agree with TRBD1. The V gene's germline CDR1 is SGHRS and CDR2 YFSETQ. The J segment lost 4 bases and the V segment lost 3 bases, leaving 3 bases of the junction unmatched. The CDR3 is made up of 14 amino acids. CDR3 in DNA: TGCGCCAGCAGCTCAGGGACAGTCACCGGGGAGCTGTTTTTT. Translated, it gives CASSSGTVTGELFF.

DNA of the CDR3: TGTGCCAGCAGCTTATATACAGGGGGCCTGGGGCAGCCCCAGCATTTT. It codes for CASSLYTGGLGQPQHF. The chain recombines TRBV11-2 with TRBJ1-5; 9 bases line up with TRBD1. Germline V gives CDR1 SGHAT, CDR2 FQNNGV. The CDR3 spans 16 residues. The V and J ends lost 2 bases and 7 bases, in that order; junction bases with no gene match: 9.

This chain joins TRBV29-1 and TRBJ2-5; D not certain. Trimming removed 4 bases at V and 2 bases at J, with 2 bases between. Germline V gene lookup returns CDR1 SQVTM and CDR2 ANQGSEA. This CDR3 has 10 amino acids. In DNA, the CDR3 is TGCAGCGTTGCTCAAGAGACCCAGTACTTC. Protein product: CSVAQETQYF.

This clone was counted once. The rearrangement uses TRBV15 and TRBJ2-3; a weak D match, TRBD2 (7 bases). V was clipped by 6 bases and J by 2 bases, with 18 bases between them. Looked up from germline, CDR1 is LNHNV and CDR2 is YYDKDF (reference sequence). The length of the CDR3 is 16 residues. The CDR3 coding sequence is TGTGCCACCAGAGAAAGCGCGGGGGCGCACACAGATACGCAGTATTTT. This encodes CATRESAGAHTDTQYF.

This chain links TRBV6-5 with TRBJ1-1; D is unclear. V lost 2 bases and J 1 base, leaving 8 bases between the germline ends. CDR1 is MNHEY and CDR2 is SVGAGI in the germline V gene. There are 14 residues in the CDR3. The CDR3 sequence is CASSYVPGNTEAFF. In nucleotides, the CDR3 is TGTGCCAGCAGTTACGTTCCAGGGAACACTGAAGCTTTCTTT.

This sequence joins TRBV10-3 and TRBJ2-3; D gene ambiguous. The ends were cut back, 3 bases at V and 4 bases at J, with 5 bases in the middle. This CDR3 has 12 residues. Germline V gives CDR1 ENHRY, CDR2 SYGVKD. CDR3 bases: TGTGCCATCAGTGATGTAGCAGATACGCAGTATTTT. Protein product: CAISDVADTQYF.

This clone was observed a handful of times. The rearrangement joins TRBV6-1 to TRBJ1-5; no clear D. The V gene lost 9 bases and the J gene lost 5 bases, with 14 bases spanning the gap. CDR1 is MNHNS, CDR2 SASEGT, per germline. The CDR3 is 13 residues long. The CDR3 reads CASSSRGDQPQHF. DNA of the CDR3: TGTGCCAGTTCGAGCAGAGGTGATCAGCCCCAGCATTTT.

V gene TRBV6-5 combines with J gene TRBJ2-1, with D possibly matching TRBD2 (6 bases). In germline, CDR1 is MNHEY, CDR2 SVGAGI. This CDR3 is 13 amino acids long. V shed 6 bases and J shed 5 bases, with 11 bases lying between them. The CDR3 coding sequence is TGTGCCAGCAGAGAGGGACTTCACAATGAGCAGTTCTTC. Its translation: CASREGLHNEQFF.

This clone was seen once. The chain uses TRBV6-4 and TRBJ1-5; D gene uncertain. Trimming removed 3 bases at V and 4 bases at J, with 7 bases between. The CDR3 is 13 residues long. CDR1 is MRHNA and CDR2 is SNTAGT in the germline V gene. CDR3 nucleotide sequence: TGTGCCAGCAGTGAGGGCAGTAATCAGCCCCAGCATTTT. Residues: CASSEGSNQPQHF.

The chain couples TRBV7-8 to TRBJ1-6, with 11 nucleotides matching TRBD1. CDR1 is SGHVS, CDR2 FQNEAQ, per germline. The CDR3 contains 16 residues. The V gene end was trimmed by 3 bases and the J gene end by 7 bases; junction bases not matched to a gene: 5. CDR3 residues: CASSFRTGGSNSPLHF. CDR3 nucleotide sequence: TGTGCCAGCAGCTTCCGGACAGGGGGCTCAAATTCACCCCTCCACTTT.

The chain has TRBV18 and TRBJ2-5; a possible D gene is TRBD1 (5 bases). CDR1 KGHSH and CDR2 LQKENI come from the germline V gene. Trimming cost V 2 bases and J 2 bases, with 6 bases left between them. This CDR3 contains 13 residues. CDR3 loop: CASSPDRQETQYF. The CDR3 DNA reads as TGTGCCAGCTCACCAGACAGACAAGAGACCCAGTACTTC.

V gene TRBV5-6 combines with J gene TRBJ1-4; D unclear. Germline CDR1 is SGHDT and CDR2 is YYEEEE. Trimming left V 1 base short and J 0 bases short, with 4 bases between. There are 14 residues in the CDR3. CDR3 nucleotides: TGTGCCAGCAGCTTGATCGCAACTAATGAAAAACTGTTTTTT. Its translation is CASSLIATNEKLFF.

The chain has TRBV9 and TRBJ1-1, with D hard to call. The length of the CDR3 is 16 residues. Trimming left V 0 bases short and J 4 bases short, with 16 bases between. Germline V gives CDR1 SGDLS, CDR2 YYNGEE. Here the CDR3 DNA reads TGTGCCAGCAGCGTAGCAAGTGCGGGTGGCGGCACTGAAGCTTTCTTT. This translates into CASSVASAGGGTEAFF.

The genes are TRBV6-1 and TRBJ2-3, with 11 positions matching TRBD2. The CDR3 has 14 residues. The V gene end was trimmed by 7 bases and the J gene end by 1 base; junction bases not matched to a gene: 1. Looked up from germline, CDR1 is MNHNS and CDR2 is SASEGT. The CDR3, as DNA: TGTGCCAGCAAACTAGCGGGAGGCACAGATACGCAGTATTTT. The encoded protein is CASKLAGGTDTQYF.

This clone has a single count. The chain recombines TRBV4-1 with TRBJ1-2; D possibly corresponds to TRBD1 (5 bases). The germline V and J ends were trimmed by 0 bases and 4 bases, with 15 bases remaining between them. The CDR3 consists of 16 residues. The germline gives CDR1 MGHRA, CDR2 YSYEKL. The CDR3 DNA reads TGCGCCAGCAGCCAAGATCCGTCCGGGACTCTCTATGGCTACACCTTC. Its protein is CASSQDPSGTLYGYTF.

The rearrangement links TRBV6-6 to TRBJ1-2; no clear D gene. This CDR3 is built from 10 residues. CDR1 MNHNY and CDR2 SVGAGI come from the germline V gene (reference sequence). V dropped 5 bases and J dropped 6 bases, with 4 bases sitting between them. This CDR3 is CASSRDGYTF. CDR3 DNA sequence: TGTGCCAGCAGTCGGGATGGCTACACCTTC.

The J gene is TRBJ2-1, the V gene TRBV30; 7 positions agree with TRBD2. Trimming removed 5 bases from V and 0 bases from J; junction bases left unmatched: 10. CDR1 is GTSNPN, CDR2 SVGIG, per germline (reference sequence). The CDR3 length is 16 residues. The CDR3 reads CAWEKTRGFSYNEQFF. The CDR3 bases are TGTGCCTGGGAAAAGACGCGGGGGTTCTCCTACAATGAGCAGTTCTTC.

This rearrangement joins TRBV6-5 to TRBJ1-4, with TRBD1 identical over 7 bases. The ends lost 8 bases at V and 8 bases at J; junction bases unmatched: 8. CDR3 size: 13 residues. Germline assignment: CDR1 MNHEY and CDR2 SVGAGI. This CDR3 reads CASQDRRGEKLFF. CDR3 nucleotides: TGTGCCAGCCAGGACAGGCGGGGCGAAAAACTGTTTTTT.